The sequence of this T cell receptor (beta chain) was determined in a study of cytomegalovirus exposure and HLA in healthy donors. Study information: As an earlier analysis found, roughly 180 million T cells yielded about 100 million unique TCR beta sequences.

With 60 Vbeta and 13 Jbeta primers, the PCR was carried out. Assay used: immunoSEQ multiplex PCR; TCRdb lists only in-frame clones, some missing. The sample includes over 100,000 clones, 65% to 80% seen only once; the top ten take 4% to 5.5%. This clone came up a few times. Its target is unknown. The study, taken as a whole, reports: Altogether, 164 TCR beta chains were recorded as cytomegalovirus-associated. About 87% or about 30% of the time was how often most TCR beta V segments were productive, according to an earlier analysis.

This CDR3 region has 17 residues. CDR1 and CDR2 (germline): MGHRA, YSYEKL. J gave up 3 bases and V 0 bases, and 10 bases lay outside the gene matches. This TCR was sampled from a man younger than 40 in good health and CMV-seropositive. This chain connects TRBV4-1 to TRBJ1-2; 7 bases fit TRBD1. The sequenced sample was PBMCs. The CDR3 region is CASSQDPEGAMYYGYTF. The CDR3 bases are TGCGCCAGCAGCCAAGATCCCGAGGGGGCGATGTACTATGGCTACACCTTC.